This TCR beta chain is drawn from a study of Ad26.COV2.S vaccination and SARS-CoV-2 variants. Study-wide background: In the study, Ad26.COV2.S was injected intramuscularly once, or twice 56 days apart.

Study findings and constraints: Placebo recipients showed lower spike-specific TCR breadth than vaccinees. Measurement of non-spike TCR breadth gave similar results in vaccine and placebo recipients. Estimates derived from TCR breadth and depth analyses may have underestimated total T cell responses.

Concerning this clone itself: The antigen remains undetermined.

Specified treatment: about 20 received Ad26.COV2.S at low or high dose, single or two shots; about 5 received placebo; per-sample allocation not given. Sampling was done on day 63 after the first vaccine or placebo injection. The method was immunoSEQ multiplex PCR; TCRdb's version includes in-frame clones alone and lacks a portion of them. The table shows around 310,000 clones, with roughly 88% occurring only once. The specimen comprised peripheral blood, sampled in a trial of Ad26.COV2.S vaccine versus placebo. This clonotype was obtained from a person between 18 and 65 years old who received the Ad26.COV2.S COVID-19 vaccine or a placebo.

The CDR3 loop reads CASSPPNGQGGPEAFF. CDR3 sequence (DNA): TGTGCCAGCTCACCACCTAACGGTCAGGGGGGCCCTGAAGCTTTCTTT. The chain joins TRBV18 to TRBJ1-1; TRBD1 agrees at 7 bases. Unmatched junction bases numbered 10, after V lost 0 bases and J lost 6 bases. The CDR3 has 16 amino acids. Germline CDR1 and CDR2: KGHSH and LQKENI.